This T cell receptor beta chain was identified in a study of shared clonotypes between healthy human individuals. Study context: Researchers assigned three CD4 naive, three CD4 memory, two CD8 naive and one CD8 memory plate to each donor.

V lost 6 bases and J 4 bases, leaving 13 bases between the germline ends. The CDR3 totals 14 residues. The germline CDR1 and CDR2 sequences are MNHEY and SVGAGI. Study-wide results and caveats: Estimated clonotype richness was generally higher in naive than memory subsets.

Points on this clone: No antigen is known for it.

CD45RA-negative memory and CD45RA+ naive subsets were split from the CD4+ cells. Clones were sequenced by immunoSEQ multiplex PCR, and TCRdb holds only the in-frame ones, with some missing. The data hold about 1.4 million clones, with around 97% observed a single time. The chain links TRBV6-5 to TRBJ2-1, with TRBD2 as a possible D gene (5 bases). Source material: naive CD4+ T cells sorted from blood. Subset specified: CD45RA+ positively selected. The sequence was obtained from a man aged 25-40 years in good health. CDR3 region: CASSRPPGYNEQFF. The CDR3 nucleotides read TGTGCCAGCAGCCGCCCGCCGGGGTACAATGAGCAGTTCTTC.